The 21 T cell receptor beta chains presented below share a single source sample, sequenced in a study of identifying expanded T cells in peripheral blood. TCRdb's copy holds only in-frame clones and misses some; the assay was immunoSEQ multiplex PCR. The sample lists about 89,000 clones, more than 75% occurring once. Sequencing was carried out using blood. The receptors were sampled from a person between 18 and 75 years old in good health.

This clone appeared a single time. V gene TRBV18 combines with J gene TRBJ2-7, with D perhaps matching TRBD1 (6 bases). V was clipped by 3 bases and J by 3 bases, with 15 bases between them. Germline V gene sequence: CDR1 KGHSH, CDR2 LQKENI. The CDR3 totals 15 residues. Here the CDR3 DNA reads TGTGCCAGCTCACCTTTGGGGGCGAGGGACTACGAGCAGTACTTC. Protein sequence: CASSPLGARDYEQYF.

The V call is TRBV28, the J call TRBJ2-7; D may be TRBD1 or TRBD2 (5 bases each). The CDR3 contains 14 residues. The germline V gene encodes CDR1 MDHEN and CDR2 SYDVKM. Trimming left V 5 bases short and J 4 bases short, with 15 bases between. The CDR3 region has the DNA TGTGCCAGCAGTCTGCCCGGGACCCAGTACGAGCAGTACTTC. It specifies CASSLPGTQYEQYF.

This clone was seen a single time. The CDR3 reads CAWMTGGEQYF. In DNA form, the CDR3 reads TGTGCCTGGATGACAGGTGGCGAGCAGTACTTC. V is TRBV30 and J is TRBJ2-7, with D possibly being TRBD1 (6 bases). Deletions cut 4 bases from V and 6 bases from J, with 10 bases between. The CDR3 covers 11 residues. Germline assignment: CDR1 GTSNPN and CDR2 SVGIG (reference sequence).

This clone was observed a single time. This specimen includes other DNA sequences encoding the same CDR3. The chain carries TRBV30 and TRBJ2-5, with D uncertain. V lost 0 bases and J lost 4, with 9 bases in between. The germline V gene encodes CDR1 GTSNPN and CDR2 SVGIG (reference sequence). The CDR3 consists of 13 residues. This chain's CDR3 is CAWSVRLRETQYF. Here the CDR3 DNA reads TGTGCCTGGAGTGTAAGGTTAAGAGAGACCCAGTACTTC.

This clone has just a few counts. The CDR3 DNA sequence: TGCGCCAGTCCCTATTGGAATAGGGAAAAACTGTTTTTT. Its protein product is CASPYWNREKLFF. The chain recombines TRBV23-1 with TRBJ1-4; unclear D gene. TRBV23-1 is an open reading frame, and its role is uncertain. The CDR3 extends over 13 amino acids. The V end lost 9 bases, the J end lost 8 bases, and 16 bases lay between the germline ends.

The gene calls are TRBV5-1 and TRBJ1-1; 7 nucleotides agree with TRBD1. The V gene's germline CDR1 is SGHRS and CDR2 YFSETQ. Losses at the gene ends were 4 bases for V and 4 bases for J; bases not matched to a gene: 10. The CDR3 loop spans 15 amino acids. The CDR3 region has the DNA TGCGCCAGCAGCCCAGACAGGGTTTCCAGCACTGAAGCTTTCTTT. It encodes CASSPDRVSSTEAFF. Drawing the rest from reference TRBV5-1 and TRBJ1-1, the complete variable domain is KAGVTQTPRYLIKTRGQQVTLSCSPISGHRSVSWYQQTPGQGLQFLFEYFSETQRNKGNFPGRFSGRQFSNSRSEMNVSTLELGDSALYLCASSPDRVSSTEAFFGQGTRLTVV.

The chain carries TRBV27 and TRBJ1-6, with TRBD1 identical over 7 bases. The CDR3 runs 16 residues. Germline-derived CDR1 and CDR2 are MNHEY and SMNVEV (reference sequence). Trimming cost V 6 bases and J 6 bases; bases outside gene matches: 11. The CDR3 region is CASRALKQGSNSPLHF. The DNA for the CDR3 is TGTGCCAGCAGAGCCTTAAAACAGGGGAGTAATTCACCCCTCCACTTT.

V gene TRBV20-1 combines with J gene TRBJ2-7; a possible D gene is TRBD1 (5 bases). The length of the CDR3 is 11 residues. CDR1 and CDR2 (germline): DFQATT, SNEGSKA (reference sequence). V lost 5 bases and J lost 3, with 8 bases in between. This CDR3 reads CSAVRDYEQYF. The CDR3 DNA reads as TGCAGTGCTGTCAGGGACTACGAGCAGTACTTC.

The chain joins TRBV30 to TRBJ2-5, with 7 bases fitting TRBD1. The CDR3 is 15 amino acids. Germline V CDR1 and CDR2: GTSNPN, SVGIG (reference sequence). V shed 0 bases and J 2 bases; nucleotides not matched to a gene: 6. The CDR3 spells CAWSVRRRGQETQYF. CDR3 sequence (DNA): TGTGCCTGGAGTGTACGTCGCAGGGGGCAAGAGACCCAGTACTTC.

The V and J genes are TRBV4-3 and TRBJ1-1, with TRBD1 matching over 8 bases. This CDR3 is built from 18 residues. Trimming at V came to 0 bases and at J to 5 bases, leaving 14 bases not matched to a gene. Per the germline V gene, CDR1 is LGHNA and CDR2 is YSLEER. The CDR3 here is CASSQEFFGARGRTEAFF. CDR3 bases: TGCGCCAGCAGCCAAGAATTCTTTGGGGCCAGGGGGCGGACTGAAGCTTTCTTT.

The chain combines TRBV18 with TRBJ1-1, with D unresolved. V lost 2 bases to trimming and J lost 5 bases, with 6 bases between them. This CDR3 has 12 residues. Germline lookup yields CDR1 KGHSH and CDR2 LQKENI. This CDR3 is CASSPKRTEAFF. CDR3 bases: TGTGCCAGCTCACCAAAAAGGACTGAAGCTTTCTTT.

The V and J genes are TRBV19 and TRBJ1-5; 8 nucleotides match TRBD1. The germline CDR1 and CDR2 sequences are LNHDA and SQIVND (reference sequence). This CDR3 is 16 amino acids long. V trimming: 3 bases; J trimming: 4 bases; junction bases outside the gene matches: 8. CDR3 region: CASSIPTGGVNQPQHF. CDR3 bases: TGTGCCAGTAGTATTCCCACAGGGGGAGTAAATCAGCCCCAGCATTTT.

CDR3 loop: CASSLPGGETQYF. The CDR3 nucleotides are TGTGCCAGCAGCCTACCCGGGGGAGAGACCCAGTACTTC. The chain links TRBV2 to TRBJ2-5, with D perhaps TRBD2 (6 bases). Deletions cut 6 bases from V and 4 bases from J, with 12 bases between. The CDR3 consists of 13 residues. The germline V gene has CDR1 SNHLY and CDR2 FYNNEI.

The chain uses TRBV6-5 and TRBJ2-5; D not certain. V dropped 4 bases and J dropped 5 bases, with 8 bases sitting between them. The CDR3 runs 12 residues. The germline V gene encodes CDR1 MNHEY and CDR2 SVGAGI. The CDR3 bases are TGTGCCAGCAGTTTGCGTGGGGAGACCCAGTACTTC. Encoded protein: CASSLRGETQYF.

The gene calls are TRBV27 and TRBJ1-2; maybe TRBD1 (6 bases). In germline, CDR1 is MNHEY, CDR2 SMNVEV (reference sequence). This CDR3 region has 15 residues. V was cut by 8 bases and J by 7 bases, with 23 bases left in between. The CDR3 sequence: CASAVERTAYGGYTF. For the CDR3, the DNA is TGTGCCAGCGCAGTTGAGAGGACAGCCTACGGTGGCTACACCTTC.

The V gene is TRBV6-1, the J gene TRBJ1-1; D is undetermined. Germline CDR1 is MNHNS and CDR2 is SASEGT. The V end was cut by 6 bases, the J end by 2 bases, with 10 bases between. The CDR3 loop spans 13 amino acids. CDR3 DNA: TGTGCCAGCAGGCCGACACGTAACACTGAAGCTTTCTTT. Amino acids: CASRPTRNTEAFF.

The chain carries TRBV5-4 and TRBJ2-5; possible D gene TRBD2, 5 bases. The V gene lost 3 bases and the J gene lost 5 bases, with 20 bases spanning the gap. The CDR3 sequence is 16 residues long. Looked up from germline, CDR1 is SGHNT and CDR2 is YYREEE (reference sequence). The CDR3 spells CASSSSRASPGETQYF. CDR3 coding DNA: TGTGCCAGCAGCTCCTCCCGGGCCTCACCGGGGGAGACCCAGTACTTC.

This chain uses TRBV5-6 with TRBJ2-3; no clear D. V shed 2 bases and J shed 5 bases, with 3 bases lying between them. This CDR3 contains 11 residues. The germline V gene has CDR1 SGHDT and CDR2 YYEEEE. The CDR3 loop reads CASSFVDTQYF. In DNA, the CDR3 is TGTGCCAGCAGCTTTGTAGATACGCAGTATTTT.

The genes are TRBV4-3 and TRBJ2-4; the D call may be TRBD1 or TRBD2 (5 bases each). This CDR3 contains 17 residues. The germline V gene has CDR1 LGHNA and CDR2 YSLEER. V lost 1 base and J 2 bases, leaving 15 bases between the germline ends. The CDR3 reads CASSQGTGQSSKNIQYF. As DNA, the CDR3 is TGCGCCAGCAGCCAAGGAACGGGGCAATCCTCCAAAAACATTCAGTACTTC.

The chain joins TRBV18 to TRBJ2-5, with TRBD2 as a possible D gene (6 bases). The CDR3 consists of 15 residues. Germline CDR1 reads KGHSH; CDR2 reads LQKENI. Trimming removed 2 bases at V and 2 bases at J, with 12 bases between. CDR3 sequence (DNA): TGTGCCAGCTCACCATATAGGCGGGATCAAGAGACCCAGTACTTC. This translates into CASSPYRRDQETQYF.

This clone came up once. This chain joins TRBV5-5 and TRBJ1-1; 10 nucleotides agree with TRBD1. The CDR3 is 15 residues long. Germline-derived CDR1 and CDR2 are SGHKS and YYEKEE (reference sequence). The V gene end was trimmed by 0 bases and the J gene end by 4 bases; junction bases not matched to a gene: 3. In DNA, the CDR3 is TGTGCCAGCAGCTTGGGGACAGGGGGGCGCACTGAAGCTTTCTTT. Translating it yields CASSLGTGGRTEAFF.